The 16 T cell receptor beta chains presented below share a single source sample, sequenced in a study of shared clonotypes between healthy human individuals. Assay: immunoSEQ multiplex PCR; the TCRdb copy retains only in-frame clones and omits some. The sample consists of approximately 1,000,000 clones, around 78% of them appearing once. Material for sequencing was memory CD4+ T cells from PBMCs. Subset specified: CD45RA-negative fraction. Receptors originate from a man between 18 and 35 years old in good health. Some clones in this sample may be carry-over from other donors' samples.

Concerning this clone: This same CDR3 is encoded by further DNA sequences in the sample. The CDR3 loop is CASSLARGTEAFF. The DNA of the CDR3 is TGTGCCAGCAGCTTAGCGCGGGGGACTGAAGCTTTCTTT. The V call is TRBV7-2, the J call TRBJ1-1; tentatively, D is TRBD1 (5 bases). Germline lookup yields CDR1 SGHTA and CDR2 FQGNSA. The CDR3 is 13 residues long. The ends were cut back, 0 bases at V and 5 bases at J, with 7 bases in the middle. The full variable domain, completed using reference TRBV7-2 and TRBJ1-1, is GAGVSQSPSNKVTEKGKDVELRCDPISGHTALYWYRQSLGQGLEFLIYFQGNSAPDKSGLPSDRFSAERTGGSVSTLTIQRTQQEDSAVYLCASSLARGTEAFFGQGTRLTVV.

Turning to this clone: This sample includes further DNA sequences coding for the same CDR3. The CDR3, as DNA: TGTGCCAGCAGTGAACAGGTAAACACTGAAGCTTTCTTT. Its translation: CASSEQVNTEAFF. J is TRBJ1-1 and V is TRBV6-1; no firm D call. The CDR3 runs 13 residues. The V gene's germline CDR1 is MNHNS and CDR2 SASEGT. V was trimmed by 2 bases and J by 2 bases, leaving 6 bases between them.

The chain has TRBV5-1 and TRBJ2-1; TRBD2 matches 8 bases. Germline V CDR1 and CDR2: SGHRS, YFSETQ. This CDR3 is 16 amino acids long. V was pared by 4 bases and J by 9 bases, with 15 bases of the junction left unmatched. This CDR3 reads CASSPRGLGVISEQFF. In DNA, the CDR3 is TGCGCCAGCAGCCCGAGGGGACTAGGGGTGATTAGTGAGCAGTTCTTC. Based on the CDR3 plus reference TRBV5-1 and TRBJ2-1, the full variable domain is KAGVTQTPRYLIKTRGQQVTLSCSPISGHRSVSWYQQTPGQGLQFLFEYFSETQRNKGNFPGRFSGRQFSNSRSEMNVSTLELGDSALYLCASSPRGLGVISEQFFGPGTRLTVL.

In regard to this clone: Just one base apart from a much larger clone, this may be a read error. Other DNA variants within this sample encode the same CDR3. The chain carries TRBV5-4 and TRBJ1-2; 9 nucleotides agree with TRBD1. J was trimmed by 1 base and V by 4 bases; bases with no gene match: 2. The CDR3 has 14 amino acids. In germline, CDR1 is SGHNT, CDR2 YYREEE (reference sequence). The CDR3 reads CASSVDRGNYGYTF. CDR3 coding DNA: TGTGCCAGCAGCGTGGACAGGGGTAACTATGGCTACACCTTC. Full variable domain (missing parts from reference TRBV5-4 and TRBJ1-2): ETGVTQSPTHLIKTRGQQVTLRCSSQSGHNTVSWYQQALGQGPQFIFQYYREEENGRGNFPPRFSGLQFPNYSSELNVNALELDDSALYLCASSVDRGNYGYTFGSGTRLTVV.

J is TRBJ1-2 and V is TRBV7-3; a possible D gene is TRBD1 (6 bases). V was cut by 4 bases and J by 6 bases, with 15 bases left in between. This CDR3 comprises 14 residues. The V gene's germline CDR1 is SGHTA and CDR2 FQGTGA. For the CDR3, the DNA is TGTGCCAGCAGCTCCGCCCTGGGGGCCGATGGCTACACCTTC. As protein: CASSSALGADGYTF.

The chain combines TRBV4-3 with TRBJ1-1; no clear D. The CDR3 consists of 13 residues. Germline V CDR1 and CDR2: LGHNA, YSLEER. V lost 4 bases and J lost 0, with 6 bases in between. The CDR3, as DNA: TGCGCCAGCAGCCTTATTATGAACACTGAAGCTTTCTTT. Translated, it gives CASSLIMNTEAFF.

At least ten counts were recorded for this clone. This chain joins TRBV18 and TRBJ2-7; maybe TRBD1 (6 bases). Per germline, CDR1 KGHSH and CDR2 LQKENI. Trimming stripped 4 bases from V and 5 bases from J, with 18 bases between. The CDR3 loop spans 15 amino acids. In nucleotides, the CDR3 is TGTGCCAGCTCACGGTCTCAAAGGGGGATCAACGAGCAGTACTTC. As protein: CASSRSQRGINEQYF. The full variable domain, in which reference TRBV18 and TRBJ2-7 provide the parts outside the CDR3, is NAGVMQNPRHLVRRRGQEARLRCSPMKGHSHVYWYRQLPEEGLKFMVYLQKENIIDESGMPKERFSAEFPKEGPSILRIQQVVRGDSAAYFCASSRSQRGINEQYFGPGTRLTVT.

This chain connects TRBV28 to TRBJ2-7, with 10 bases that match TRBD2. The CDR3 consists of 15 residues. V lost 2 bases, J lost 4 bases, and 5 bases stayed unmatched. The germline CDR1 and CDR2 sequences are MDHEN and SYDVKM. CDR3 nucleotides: TGTGCCAGCAGTTTAAGGACTAGCGGAGGGTACGAGCAGTACTTC. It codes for CASSLRTSGGYEQYF.

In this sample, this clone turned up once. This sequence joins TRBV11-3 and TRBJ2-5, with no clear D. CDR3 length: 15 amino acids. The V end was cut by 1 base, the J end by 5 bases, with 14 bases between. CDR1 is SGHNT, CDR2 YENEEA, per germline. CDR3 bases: TGTGCCAGCAGCTTAGGTGTCGGGCCGACGGAGACCCAGTACTTC. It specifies CASSLGVGPTETQYF.

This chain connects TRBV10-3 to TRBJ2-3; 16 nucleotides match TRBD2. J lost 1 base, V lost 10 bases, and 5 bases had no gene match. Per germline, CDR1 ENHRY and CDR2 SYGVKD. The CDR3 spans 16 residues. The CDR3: CATGTSGRDGTDTQYF. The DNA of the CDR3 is TGTGCCACCGGGACTAGCGGGAGGGACGGCACAGATACGCAGTATTTT.

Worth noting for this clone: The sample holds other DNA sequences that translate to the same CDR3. CDR3 amino acids: CASSPHNEKLFF. As DNA, the CDR3 is TGTGCCAGCAGTCCTCATAATGAAAAACTGTTTTTT. The rearrangement joins TRBV28 to TRBJ1-4; D gene unclear. The germline gives CDR1 MDHEN, CDR2 SYDVKM. V was clipped by 5 bases and J by 4 bases, with 5 bases between them. The length of the CDR3 is 12 residues.

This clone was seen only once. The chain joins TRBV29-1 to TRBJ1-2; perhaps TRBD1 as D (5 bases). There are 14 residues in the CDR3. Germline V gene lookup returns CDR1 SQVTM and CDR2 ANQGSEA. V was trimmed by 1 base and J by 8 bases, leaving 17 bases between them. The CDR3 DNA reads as TGCAGCGTTGAAGGCGCTGGGGGAAAGGAAGGCTACACCTTC. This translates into CSVEGAGGKEGYTF.

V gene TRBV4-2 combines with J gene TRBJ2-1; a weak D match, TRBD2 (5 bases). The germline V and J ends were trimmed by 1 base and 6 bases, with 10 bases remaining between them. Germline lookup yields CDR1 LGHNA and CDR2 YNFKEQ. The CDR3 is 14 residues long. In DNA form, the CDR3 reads TGTGCCAGCAGCCAAGCTGGGAGCGGCAATGAGCAGTTCTTC. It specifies CASSQAGSGNEQFF.

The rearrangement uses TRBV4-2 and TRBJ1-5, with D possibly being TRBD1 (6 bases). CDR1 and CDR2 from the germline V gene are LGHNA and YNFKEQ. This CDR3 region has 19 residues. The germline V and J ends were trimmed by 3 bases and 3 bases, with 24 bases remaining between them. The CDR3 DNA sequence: TGTGCCAGCAGCCAGGACTATGTGGGGGCTAGCGGGTCCAATCAGCCCCAGCATTTT. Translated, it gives CASSQDYVGASGSNQPQHF.

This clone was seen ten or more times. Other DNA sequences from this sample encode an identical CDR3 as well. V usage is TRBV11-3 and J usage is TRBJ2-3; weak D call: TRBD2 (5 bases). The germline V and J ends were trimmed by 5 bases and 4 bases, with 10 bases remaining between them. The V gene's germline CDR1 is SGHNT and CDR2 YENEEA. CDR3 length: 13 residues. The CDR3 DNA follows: TGTGCCAGCAGCCCTCCCGGGGCAGATACGCAGTATTTT. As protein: CASSPPGADTQYF.

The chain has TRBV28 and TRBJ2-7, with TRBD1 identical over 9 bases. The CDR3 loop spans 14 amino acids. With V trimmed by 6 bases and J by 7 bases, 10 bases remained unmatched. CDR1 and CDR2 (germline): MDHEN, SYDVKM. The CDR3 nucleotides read TGTGCCAGCAGCTCCGGGACAGGGTCTGGAGAGCAGTACTTC. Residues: CASSSGTGSGEQYF.